This is a list of T cell receptor beta chains from one sample in a study of CD8 T cells in ankylosing spondylitis. TCRdb re-derived calls from the 5' RACE reads in MiXCR, one entry per CDR3 protein. Among tens of thousands of distinct CDR3 sequences, more than 25% were seen once, and the ten largest hold approximately 59%. Sequencing was performed on blood, either unsorted or a sorted T cell fraction (not recorded which). These TCRs come from a male donor with ankylosing spondylitis or in good health (not recorded which). Both conserved end residues are trimmed from each CDR3. D genes are given only for firm matches.

V	J	D	CDR3
TRBV20-1	TRBJ2-1	TRBD2	SARSAREGGEQF
TRBV5-1	TRBJ2-2	TRBD1	ASSLLTGRTGELF
TRBV5-4	TRBJ1-1	TRBD1	ASRKDTGQGNTEAF
TRBV6-6	TRBJ1-5	-	ASSYSGQGPQH
TRBV6-6	TRBJ1-6	-	ASSWGSDSPLH
TRBV7-6	TRBJ2-1	-	ASSLPSRERVGNEQF
TRBV5-1	TRBJ1-1	-	ASSLVAAMNTEAF
TRBV20-1	TRBJ1-2	-	SARSGMDYGYT
TRBV29-1	TRBJ2-1	-	SVGRGSGEQF
TRBV7-9	TRBJ2-4	-	ASSPGGPEKAIQY
TRBV12-3/TRBV12-4	TRBJ2-7	TRBD2	ASALAERSYEQY
TRBV24-1	TRBJ2-2	-	ATSDFSAGELF
TRBV29-1	TRBJ1-5	-	SVGGASGQPQH
TRBV27	TRBJ2-2	TRBD2	ASSFLPGLAAGELF
TRBV20-1	TRBJ2-5	TRBD2	SAHIAGAGFVLETQY
TRBV5-1	TRBJ2-5	-	ASRLSSNYIRKETQY
TRBV6-5	TRBJ1-4	-	ASSYSRAIRQLF
TRBV5-1	TRBJ2-7	-	ASSFGTGAYEQY
TRBV7-2	TRBJ2-3	-	ASSFSPDTQY
TRBV5-1	TRBJ2-3	-	ASSLADSNTDTQY
TRBV20-1	TRBJ1-4	-	SASGGGKLF
TRBV20-1	TRBJ1-1	TRBD1	SAREQGLMAF
TRBV12-3/TRBV12-4	TRBJ2-1	TRBD2	ASSFTAGVNNEQF
TRBV12-3/TRBV12-4	TRBJ2-7	-	ASSFTMTYEQY
TRBV3-1	TRBJ2-5	TRBD1	ASSQAEGAVGETQY
TRBV10-3	TRBJ2-1	-	AISSDQSSYNEQF